A single sample gave rise to the 3 T cell receptor beta chains below, sequenced in a study of blood T cell repertoires in COVID-19. Profiling relied on immunoSEQ multiplex PCR, and the TCRdb table lists in-frame clones only, not all of them. The profile shows over 200,000 clones, 75% to 90% of them singletons. The sample taken for sequencing was peripheral blood. The receptors originated from a human donor in a cohort sampled during active COVID-19.

This chain uses TRBV30 with TRBJ1-2; no firm D call. V lost 0 bases and J lost 5, with 10 bases in between. This CDR3 is built from 13 residues. The germline V gene has CDR1 GTSNPN and CDR2 SVGIG (reference sequence). The CDR3 DNA follows: TGTGCCTGGAGTGTACGCGGAATGTATGGCTACACCTTC. Its protein product is CAWSVRGMYGYTF.

The V gene is TRBV6-5, the J gene TRBJ1-4; 8 bases line up with TRBD1. The germline CDR1 and CDR2 sequences are MNHEY and SVGAGI. The trim removed 6 bases at V and 3 bases at J, leaving 6 bases unmatched. The CDR3 spans 15 residues. The CDR3, as DNA: TGTGCCAGCAGGCCGGACAGGGCGCCTAATGAAAAACTGTTTTTT. Protein: CASRPDRAPNEKLFF.

Details on this clone: The identical CDR3 is also encoded by other nucleotide sequences in the sample. V gene TRBV15 combines with J gene TRBJ2-3; D is unresolved. CDR3 length equals 14 residues. V lost 0 bases, J lost 2 bases, and 6 bases lay in between. The germline V gene encodes CDR1 LNHNV and CDR2 YYDKDF (reference sequence). CDR3 region: CATSRDRVTDTQYF. As DNA, the CDR3 is TGTGCCACCAGCAGAGATCGCGTCACAGATACGCAGTATTTT.